This T cell receptor beta chain was sequenced for a study of OX40 agonist ivuxolimab in advanced cancers. Background on the study: Those treated in dose escalation had hepatocellular carcinoma, melanoma, renal cell cancer or head and neck cancer.

Losses at the gene ends were 5 bases for V and 1 base for J; bases not matched to a gene: 5. This CDR3 has 15 residues. Germline CDR1 is SGHNT and CDR2 is YENEEA. Some clones are missing from TCRdb's copy, which holds only in-frame ones; the method was immunoSEQ multiplex PCR. Among more than 75,000 clones listed, around 86% were seen once. This clone was recorded only once. The source of this sequence is an adult with an advanced solid tumor such as melanoma, head and neck, liver or kidney cancer. V is TRBV11-3 and J is TRBJ2-3; 8 nucleotides match TRBD2. The starting material was CD4+ or CD8+ T cells sorted from blood, obtained in a trial of the OX40 agonist ivuxolimab. Written as DNA, the CDR3 is TGTGCCAGCAGCCTTGGGGGACTAGGCACAGATACGCAGTATTTT. It codes for CASSLGGLGTDTQYF.